This TCR beta chain was obtained from a study of blood T cell repertoires in COVID-19. The repertoire was sequenced with immunoSEQ multiplex PCR; TCRdb's copy has only in-frame clones and lacks some. This sample yields about 200,000 clones, of which around 81% are seen a single time; approximately 7.4% belongs to the top ten. Trimming left V 6 bases short and J 4 bases short, with 16 bases between. CDR1 and CDR2 (germline): LNHDA, SQIVND (reference sequence). There are 16 residues in the CDR3. This clone was counted once. The chain carries TRBV19 and TRBJ1-6; D possibly corresponds to TRBD1 (5 bases). The TCR sequence derives from a woman between 40 and 55 years old with acute COVID-19. The sample was PBMCs or T cells enriched from blood (not recorded which). The CDR3 protein is CASSLRRGGYNSPLHF. CDR3 sequence (DNA): TGTGCCAGTAGCCTCCGTCGGGGGGGATATAATTCACCCCTCCACTTT. The full variable domain, completed using reference TRBV19 and TRBJ1-6, is DGGITQSPKYLFRKEGQNVTLSCEQNLNHDAMYWYRQDPGQGLRLIYYSQIVNDFQKGDIAEGYSVSREKKESFPLTVTSAQKNPTAFYLCASSLRRGGYNSPLHFGNGTRLTVT.